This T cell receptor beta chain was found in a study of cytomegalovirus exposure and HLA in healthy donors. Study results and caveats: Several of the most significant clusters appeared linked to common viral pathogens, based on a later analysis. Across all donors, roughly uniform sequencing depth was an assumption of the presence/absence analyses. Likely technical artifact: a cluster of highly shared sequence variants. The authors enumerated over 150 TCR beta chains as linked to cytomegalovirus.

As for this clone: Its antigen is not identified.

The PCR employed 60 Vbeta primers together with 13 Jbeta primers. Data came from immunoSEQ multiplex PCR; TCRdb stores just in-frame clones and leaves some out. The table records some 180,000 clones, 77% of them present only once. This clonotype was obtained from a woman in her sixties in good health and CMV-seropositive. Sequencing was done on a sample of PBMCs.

The CDR3: CASSTFSGSIVDEQFF. CDR3 bases: TGTGCCAGCAGCACCTTTAGCGGGAGCATCGTGGATGAGCAGTTCTTC. This chain uses TRBV5-4 with TRBJ2-1; the match to TRBD2 covers 9 bases. The germline V gene encodes CDR1 SGHNT and CDR2 YYREEE (reference sequence). Trimming cost V 4 bases and J 8 bases; bases outside gene matches: 13. The length of the CDR3 is 16 residues.